These T cell receptor beta chains were read from a single sample in a study of PD-1 blockade in classical Hodgkin lymphoma. Assay: immunoSEQ multiplex PCR; the TCRdb copy retains only in-frame clones and omits some. This table has roughly 140,000 clones, about 78% appearing once. Material: peripheral blood mononuclear cells (PBMCs), obtained before the second cycle of nivolumab. These receptor sequences come from a human donor with classical Hodgkin lymphoma. Each CDR3 is given with its conserved first and last residue. A D gene is named only where the DNA matches it firmly. The size of a clone is reported for some rows only, either as once, few or many, or as a class for expanded clones.

len: 13
abundance: NA
d_gene: NA
v_gene: TRBV7-2
j_gene: TRBJ1-5
CDR3aa: CASSPTRGQPQHF
CDR3nt: TGTGCCAGCAGCCCGACGAGGGGTCAGCCCCAGCATTTT

len: 15
abundance: NA
d_gene: TRBD1
v_gene: TRBV6-5
j_gene: TRBJ2-2
CDR3aa: CASSYNRGPTGELFF
CDR3nt: TGTGCCAGCAGTTACAACAGGGGGCCCACCGGGGAGCTGTTTTTT

len: 16
abundance: NA
d_gene: TRBD2
v_gene: TRBV2
j_gene: TRBJ2-5
CDR3aa: CASSARLAGGGETQYF
CDR3nt: TGTGCCAGCAGTGCCCGACTAGCGGGAGGGGGGGAGACCCAGTACTTC

len: 14
abundance: NA
d_gene: NA
v_gene: TRBV10-3
j_gene: TRBJ2-7
CDR3aa: CATGSGDGSYEQYF
CDR3nt: TGTGCCACGGGGTCGGGCGACGGCTCCTACGAGCAGTACTTC

len: 14
abundance: few
d_gene: TRBD1
v_gene: TRBV19
j_gene: TRBJ1-5
CDR3aa: CASADRDQRQPQHF
CDR3nt: TGTGCCAGTGCGGACAGGGATCAGCGGCAGCCCCAGCATTTT

len: 15
abundance: NA
d_gene: TRBD1
v_gene: TRBV2
j_gene: TRBJ2-7
CDR3aa: CASRLRDSFSYEQYF
CDR3nt: TGTGCCAGCAGACTCCGGGACAGCTTCTCCTACGAGCAGTACTTC

len: 15
abundance: NA
d_gene: TRBD1
v_gene: TRBV5-5
j_gene: TRBJ1-1
CDR3aa: CASSRGQGLGTEAFF
CDR3nt: TGTGCCAGCAGCCGCGGACAGGGTTTAGGCACTGAAGCTTTCTTT

len: 13
abundance: NA
d_gene: NA
v_gene: TRBV6-5
j_gene: TRBJ2-5
CDR3aa: CASSTGLRETQYF
CDR3nt: TGTGCCAGCAGTACGGGACTCAGGGAGACCCAGTACTTC

len: 13
abundance: NA
d_gene: NA
v_gene: TRBV11-3
j_gene: TRBJ1-1
CDR3aa: CASSWSMNTEAFF
CDR3nt: TGTGCCAGCAGCTGGTCAATGAACACTGAAGCTTTCTTT

len: 12
abundance: NA
d_gene: NA
v_gene: TRBV2
j_gene: TRBJ2-7
CDR3aa: CASRQDTYEQYF
CDR3nt: TGTGCCAGCAGACAGGATACCTACGAGCAGTACTTC

len: 16
abundance: many
d_gene: NA
v_gene: TRBV2
j_gene: TRBJ2-2
CDR3aa: CASSVELFTNTGELFF
CDR3nt: TGTGCCAGCAGTGTTGAGTTATTCACCAACACCGGGGAGCTGTTTTTT